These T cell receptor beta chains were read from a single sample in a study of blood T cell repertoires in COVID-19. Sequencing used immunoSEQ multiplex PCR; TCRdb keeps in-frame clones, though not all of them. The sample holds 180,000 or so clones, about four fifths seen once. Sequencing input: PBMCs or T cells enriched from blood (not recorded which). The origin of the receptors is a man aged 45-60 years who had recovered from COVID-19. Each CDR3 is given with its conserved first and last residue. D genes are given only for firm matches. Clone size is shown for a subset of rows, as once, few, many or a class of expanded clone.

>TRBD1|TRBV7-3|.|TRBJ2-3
TGTGCCAGCAGCTTAATTCCGGGACAGGGTGTTAATACGCAGTATTTT
CASSLIPGQGVNTQYF
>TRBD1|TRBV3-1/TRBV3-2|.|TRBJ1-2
TGTGCCAGCAGCCAAGAGGGACAGGGTAGAAATGGCTACACCTTC
CASSQEGQGRNGYTF
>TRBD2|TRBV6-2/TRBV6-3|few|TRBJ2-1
TGTGCCAGCAGTTTAACTAGCGGGGGCTACAATGAGCAGTTCTTC
CASSLTSGGYNEQFF
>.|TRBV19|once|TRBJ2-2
TGTGCCAGTAGTATAGGGGGGCGTTCGAACACCGGGGAGCTGTTTTTT
CASSIGGRSNTGELFF
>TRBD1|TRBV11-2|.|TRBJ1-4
TGTGCCAGCAGTTCACGAGGGGGCTCAGCTAATGAAAAACTGTTTTTT
CASSSRGGSANEKLFF
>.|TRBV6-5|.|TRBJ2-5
TGTGCCAGCAGTCGTCAGGGGACCGAGACCCAGTACTTC
CASSRQGTETQYF
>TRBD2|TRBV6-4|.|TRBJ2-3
TGTGCCAGCAGTGACTTACCCAGCGGGAGGGCCGGAGATACGCAGTATTTT
CASSDLPSGRAGDTQYF
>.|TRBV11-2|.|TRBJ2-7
TGTGCCAGCAGCTTAATAAGGGAGAAAGGCGAGCAGTACTTC
CASSLIREKGEQYF
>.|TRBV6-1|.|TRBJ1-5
TGTGCCATTGGCCTGGAGAATCAGCCCCAGCATTTT
CAIGLENQPQHF
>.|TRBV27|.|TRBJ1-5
TGTGCCAGCAGTTATGCGGGGGGGAGCAATCAGCCCCAGCATTTT
CASSYAGGSNQPQHF
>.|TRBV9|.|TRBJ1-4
TGTGCCAGCAGCGCCCCCGGGACTGCGGATGAAAAACTGTTTTTT
CASSAPGTADEKLFF
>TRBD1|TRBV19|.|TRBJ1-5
TGTGCCAGTAGTCCACAGGGGGCTTATCAGCCCCAGCATTTT
CASSPQGAYQPQHF
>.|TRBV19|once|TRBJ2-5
TGTGCCAGTAGTTCGTTAGCGGCTCAAGAGACCCAGTACTTC
CASSSLAAQETQYF
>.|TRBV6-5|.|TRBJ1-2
TGTGCCAGCAGTTACGCCGGGGGGGGTGGCTACACCTTC
CASSYAGGGGYTF
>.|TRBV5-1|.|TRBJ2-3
TGCGCCAGCAGCCGTACGAGTCCGGGCACAGATACGCAGTATTTT
CASSRTSPGTDTQYF
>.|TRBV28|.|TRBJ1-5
TGTGCCAGCTATGCCTGGGAGAATCAGCCCCAGCATTTT
CASYAWENQPQHF
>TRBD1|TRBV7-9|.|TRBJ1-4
TGTGCCAGCTGTAACAGGGGAACTAATGAAAAACTGTTTTTT
CASCNRGTNEKLFF
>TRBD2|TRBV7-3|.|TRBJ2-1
TGTGCCAGCAGTGATGGACTAGGCTCCGATGAGCAGTTCTTC
CASSDGLGSDEQFF
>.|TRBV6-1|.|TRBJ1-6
TGTGCCAGCAGGGAAGGGAGCTCCTATAATTCACCCCTCCACTTT
CASREGSSYNSPLHF
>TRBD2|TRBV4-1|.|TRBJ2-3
TGCGCCAGCAGCCAAGGTTTACTCGGGGGGACCACAGATACGCAGTATTTT
CASSQGLLGGTTDTQYF
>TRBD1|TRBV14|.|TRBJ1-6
TGTGCCAGCAGCGGACAGGCCGGAGGTGGTTCACCCCTCCACTTT
CASSGQAGGGSPLHF
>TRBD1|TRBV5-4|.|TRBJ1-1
TGTGCCAGCAGTTGGACAGGGGGGAACACTGAAGCTTTCTTT
CASSWTGGNTEAFF
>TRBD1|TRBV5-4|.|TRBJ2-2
TGTGCCAGCAGTTTGGCACCCGGGACAGGGACCGGGGAGCTGTTTTTT
CASSLAPGTGTGELFF
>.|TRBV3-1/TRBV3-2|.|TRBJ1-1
TGTGCCAGCAGCCCCGAGACAACGAACACTGAAGCTTTCTTT
CASSPETTNTEAFF
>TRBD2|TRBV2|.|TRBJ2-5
TGTGCCAGCAGATTTACTAGCGGCCAAGAGACCCAGTACTTC
CASRFTSGQETQYF
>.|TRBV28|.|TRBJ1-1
TGTGCCAGCAGTATCACAGGTCATGTTATGAACACTGAAGCTTTCTTT
CASSITGHVMNTEAFF
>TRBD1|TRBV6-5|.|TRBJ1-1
TGTGCCACGCGGACGGGACAGGGGAACACTGAAGCTTTCTTT
CATRTGQGNTEAFF
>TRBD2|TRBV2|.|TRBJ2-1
TGTGCCAGCAGTGCTAGCGGGGTATACAATGAGCAGTTCTTC
CASSASGVYNEQFF
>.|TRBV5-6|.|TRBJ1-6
TGTGCCAGCAGCTGGCGGGACGCCGAGAGCTCCTATAATTCACCCCTCCACTTT
CASSWRDAESSYNSPLHF
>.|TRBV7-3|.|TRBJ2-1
TGTGCCAGCAGCTCTAAGACAGGAGACAGTTTCTTC
CASSSKTGDSFF
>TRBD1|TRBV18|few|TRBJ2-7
TGTGCCAGCTCACCTGGGACAGGCTCCTACGAGCAGTACTTC
CASSPGTGSYEQYF
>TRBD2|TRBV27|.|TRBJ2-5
TGTGCCAGCAGTCCGTGGACTAGCGGGGACCAAGAGACCCAGTACTTC
CASSPWTSGDQETQYF
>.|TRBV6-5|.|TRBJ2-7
TGTGCCAGCAGTTACTTTCACAGGGCGTCCTACGAGCAGTACTTC
CASSYFHRASYEQYF
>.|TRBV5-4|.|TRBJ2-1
TGTGCCAGCAGCGTTAACAATGAGCAGTTCTTC
CASSVNNEQFF
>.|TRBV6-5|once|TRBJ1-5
TGTGCCAGCAGTTATAAGCAGGGCAATCAGCCCCAGCATTTT
CASSYKQGNQPQHF
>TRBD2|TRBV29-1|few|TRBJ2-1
TGCAGCGTCTCCGGGACTAGGGGCAATGAGCAGTTCTTC
CSVSGTRGNEQFF
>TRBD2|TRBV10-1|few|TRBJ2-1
TGCGCCAGCAGTGAGTCGGGACTAGCGGGAGAGGGCTACAATGAGCAGTTCTTC
CASSESGLAGEGYNEQFF
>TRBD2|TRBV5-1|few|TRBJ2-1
TGCGCCAGCAGCTTGCCGGGAGGGACCCACAATGAGCAGTTCTTC
CASSLPGGTHNEQFF
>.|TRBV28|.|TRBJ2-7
TGTGCCAGTATTGGCCCATTCAAAGACAACCCGATCTCCTACGAGCAGTACTTC
CASIGPFKDNPISYEQYF
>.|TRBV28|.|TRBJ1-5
TGTGCCAGCAGTCTCCCACTTTCCGGGCAGCCCCAGCATTTT
CASSLPLSGQPQHF
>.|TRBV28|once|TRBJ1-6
TGTGCCAGCAGTTTTCCGGGATATAATTCACCCCTCCACTTT
CASSFPGYNSPLHF
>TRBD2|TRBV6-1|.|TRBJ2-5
TGTGCCAGCAGTGAAGTCCCGAGGACTACCGGGAGGGCCGGGAAGACCCAGTACTTC
CASSEVPRTTGRAGKTQYF
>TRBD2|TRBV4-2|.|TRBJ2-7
TGTGCCAGCAGCCAAGATCTTCAGACTAGCGGGATGCCATACGAGCAGTACTTC
CASSQDLQTSGMPYEQYF
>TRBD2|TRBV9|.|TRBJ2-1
TGTGCCAGCAGCGTACTTAGCGGGAGCTCCTACAATGAGCAGTTCTTC
CASSVLSGSSYNEQFF
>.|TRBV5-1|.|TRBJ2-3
TGCGCCAGCAGCTTACAGGGTTCGGGCACAGATACGCAGTATTTT
CASSLQGSGTDTQYF
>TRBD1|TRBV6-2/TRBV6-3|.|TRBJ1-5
TGTGCCAGCAGCATCATCCCACAGGGGGTTGGCAATCAGCCCCAGCATTTT
CASSIIPQGVGNQPQHF
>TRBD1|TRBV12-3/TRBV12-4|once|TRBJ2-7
TGTGCCAGCAGCCAGGGGGCGTTCGAGCAGTACTTC
CASSQGAFEQYF
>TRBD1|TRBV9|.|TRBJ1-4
TGTGCCAGCAGCGGTTCCGGGACAGGGAAGGAAAAACTGTTTTTT
CASSGSGTGKEKLFF
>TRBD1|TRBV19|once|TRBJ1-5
TGTGCCAGTAGTGCGCTACAGGGGGTGATGGCCCAGCATTTT
CASSALQGVMAQHF
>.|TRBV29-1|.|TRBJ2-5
TGCAGCGTTGTGGCCCCAGGGTCGACAGAGACCCAGTACTTC
CSVVAPGSTETQYF
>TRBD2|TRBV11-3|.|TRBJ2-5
TGTGCCAGCAGCCCTCGAAGAGGTAGCGGGAGCCGGGAGACCCAGTACTTC
CASSPRRGSGSRETQYF